This TCR beta chain was identified in a study of siplizumab effects on memory and regulatory T cells. Study conclusions and caveats: Left unconfirmed was the suppressive function of proliferating Tregs from siplizumab cultures. Roughly 80-96% of proliferating CD4+ or CD8+ clones defied assignment to a naive or memory phenotype. Siplizumab significantly decreased alloreactive sequences from unstimulated CD4+ memory cells.

As to this clone: The antigen is undetermined.

Germline-derived CDR1 and CDR2 are MNHEY and SMNVEV (reference sequence). V dropped 10 bases and J dropped 5 bases, with 12 bases sitting between them. The CDR3 spans 12 residues. Profiling relied on immunoSEQ multiplex PCR, and the TCRdb table lists in-frame clones only, not all of them. Of 50,000 to 55,000 clones in the sample, over 90% were seen once. The sequenced material came from CD8+ T cells sorted from blood. The rearrangement links TRBV27 to TRBJ2-1; D perhaps matches TRBD2 (6 bases). This clonotype was obtained from a human donor in good health. As DNA, the CDR3 is TGTGCCACCGTTAGGAGGGACAATGAGCAGTTCTTC. Translation gives CATVRRDNEQFF.